Below, 25 T cell receptor beta chains from the same sample are listed, as sequenced in a study of T cells in Graves' hyperthyroidism and ophthalmopathy. The source material, RNA transcripts, was used to amplify TCR beta CDR3 regions. TCR CDR3 underwent first-round RT-PCR with the HTBI primer set. TCRdb fed the multiplex PCR reads into MiXCR, producing one record per CDR3 protein. The sample gives under 550,000 distinct CDR3 sequences, approximately 14% of which show up once; 5% to 6% is in the top ten. The material sequenced was blood. The receptor source for this set is a woman aged 18-30 years with Graves' hyperthyroidism.

A few counts support this clonotype. The rearrangement uses TRBV3-1 and TRBJ2-7, with D maybe TRBD2 (7 bases). V was trimmed by 1 base and J by 6 bases, leaving 16 bases between them. The germline gives CDR1 LGHDT, CDR2 YNNKEL (reference sequence). This CDR3 contains 15 residues. The DNA of the CDR3 is TGTGCCAGCAGCCAAGCGGCTAGCGGAGGGGGCGAGCAGTACTTC. It specifies CASSQAASGGGEQYF.

This clonotype has more than one count but fewer than ten. The chain carries TRBV6-5 and TRBJ1-2; tentatively, D is TRBD1 (6 bases). The ends were cut back, 1 base at V and 4 bases at J, with 10 bases in the middle. The CDR3 loop spans 14 amino acids. Germline CDR1 reads MNHEY; CDR2 reads SVGAGI. The CDR3 loop reads CASSYFQGSYGYTF. CDR3 coding DNA: TGTGCCAGCAGTTACTTTCAGGGGTCCTATGGCTACACCTTC.

This clonotype was detected many times. V usage is TRBV3-2 and J usage is TRBJ2-1; the table calls TRBD2, which could not be checked here. TRBV3-2 is a known pseudogene. The CDR3 runs to 19 residues. The CDR3 DNA is TGTGCCAGCAGCCAGGACGGGACTAGCCACCGTGACTCCTACAATGAGCAGTTCTTC. It specifies CASSQDGTSHRDSYNEQFF.

In this sample, this clonotype turned up many times. V gene TRBV3-1 combines with J gene TRBJ1-3, with unresolved D. V was pared by 2 bases and J by 4 bases, with 3 bases between. The CDR3 runs 12 residues. Per the germline V gene, CDR1 is LGHDT and CDR2 is YNNKEL (reference sequence). CDR3 residues: CASSQIGNTIYF. The CDR3 DNA reads TGTGCCAGCAGCCAAATAGGAAACACCATATATTTT.

This clonotype has ten or more counts. The chain joins TRBV3-1 to TRBJ2-7; D is ambiguous. The V gene's germline CDR1 is LGHDT and CDR2 YNNKEL (reference sequence). The CDR3 runs to 11 residues. V lost 1 base and J 7 bases, leaving 5 bases between the germline ends. CDR3 in DNA: TGTGCCAGCAGCCAAGTTGATGAGCAGTACTTC. Translating it yields CASSQVDEQYF.

This clonotype was observed at least ten times. The chain joins TRBV20-1 to TRBJ2-1; the D gene is possibly TRBD2 (5 bases). The germline CDR1 and CDR2 sequences are DFQATT and SNEGSKA (reference sequence). Trimming left V 6 bases short and J 0 bases short, with 6 bases between. The length of the CDR3 is 12 residues. In DNA form, the CDR3 reads TGCAGTGCACGGGACTCCTACAATGAGCAGTTCTTC. It encodes CSARDSYNEQFF.

This clonotype was seen at least ten times. V gene TRBV30 combines with J gene TRBJ1-1, with a tentative D call TRBD1 (5 bases). CDR1 and CDR2 (germline): GTSNPN, SVGIG (reference sequence). This CDR3 has 14 residues. The V gene lost 0 bases and the J gene lost 4 bases, with 12 bases spanning the gap. The CDR3 DNA reads as TGTGCCTGGAGTGTACCGGGACGTGGCACTGAAGCTTTCTTT. It translates to CAWSVPGRGTEAFF.

A few counts support this clonotype. The V gene is TRBV27, the J gene TRBJ1-5, with unresolved D. There are 16 residues in the CDR3. With 0 bases removed from V and 3 bases from J, the gap between germline ends came to 12 bases. Germline CDR1 is MNHEY and CDR2 is SMNVEV (reference sequence). The CDR3 protein is CASSLSGGGSNQPQHF. The CDR3 DNA sequence: TGTGCCAGCAGTTTATCCGGTGGCGGATCCAATCAGCCCCAGCATTTT.

The CDR3 nucleotides read TGTGCCAGCAGCCGACCTACTAGCGGGCTCTCCTACGAGCAGTACTTC. It specifies CASSRPTSGLSYEQYF. The chain recombines TRBV6-2 or TRBV6-3 with TRBJ2-7, with 9 nucleotides matching TRBD2. The CDR3 runs to 16 residues. Germline V lookup: CDR1 MNHEY, CDR2 SVGEGT. J lost 0 bases, V lost 6 bases, and 9 bases had no gene match.

This clonotype was detected ten times or more. The V and J genes are TRBV20-1 and TRBJ2-7; 9 bases are shared with TRBD1. The germline CDR1 and CDR2 sequences are DFQATT and SNEGSKA (reference sequence). V trimming: 3 bases; J trimming: 5 bases; junction bases outside the gene matches: 5. The CDR3 sequence is 13 residues long. CDR3 protein: CSARGDRDHEQYF. In DNA form, the CDR3 reads TGCAGTGCTAGGGGGGACAGGGACCACGAGCAGTACTTC.

At least ten counts were recorded for this clonotype. The rearrangement joins TRBV20-1 to TRBJ1-5; 7 bases line up with TRBD1. The CDR3 spans 15 residues. The V and J ends lost 4 bases and 4 bases, in that order; junction bases with no gene match: 10. The V gene's germline CDR1 is DFQATT and CDR2 SNEGSKA (reference sequence). CDR3 nucleotides: TGCAGTGCTAAAACAACCGGGACAGCGAATCAGCCCCAGCATTTT. Translation gives CSAKTTGTANQPQHF.

The gene calls are TRBV12-5 and TRBJ2-3, with TRBD2 matching over 9 bases. The CDR3 runs 16 residues. The ends lost 0 bases at V and 1 base at J; junction bases unmatched: 2. CDR1 is LGHNT and CDR2 is FRNRAP in the germline V gene. The CDR3 here is CASGLVRTSGTDTQYF. The CDR3 nucleotides read TGTGCTAGTGGTTTGGTACGGACTAGCGGCACAGATACGCAGTATTTT. The whole variable domain, filled in from reference TRBV12-5 and TRBJ2-3, reads DARVTQTPRHKVTEMGQEVTMRCQPILGHNTVFWYRQTMMQGLELLAYFRNRAPLDDSGMPKDRFSAEMPDATLATLKIQPSEPRDSAVYFCASGLVRTSGTDTQYFGPGTRLTVL.

In the case of this clonotype: The conserved phenylalanine or tryptophan is not found at the CDR3 terminus, so this likely reflects a read error. The J gene is TRBJ2-7, the V gene TRBV9; 10 nucleotides line up with TRBD1. The junction had 11 bases not matched to a gene; V was cut back by 2 bases and J by 9 bases. The CDR3 loop spans 15 amino acids. CDR1 and CDR2 (germline): SGDLS, YYNGEE. CDR3 nucleotides: TGTGCCAGCAGCGTCACGGGACAGGGGACTACGAGGCAGTACCTC. Translated: CASSVTGQGTTRQYL.

The chain couples TRBV5-1 to TRBJ1-2; 9 bases match TRBD1. With 0 bases clipped from V and 5 bases from J, the junction kept 8 bases outside the gene matches. The CDR3 covers 16 residues. CDR1 and CDR2 from the germline V gene are SGHRS and YFSETQ. The CDR3 protein is CASSLEGQGLLYGYTF. The CDR3, as DNA: TGCGCCAGCAGCTTGGAGGGACAGGGCCTTCTATATGGCTACACCTTC.

This clonotype occurred many times. The CDR3 DNA sequence: TGTGCCAGCAGTTTTTTAGGACGTGACTCTGGAAACACCATATATTTT. Translated: CASSFLGRDSGNTIYF. V gene TRBV28 combines with J gene TRBJ1-3, with D unresolved. Germline V CDR1 and CDR2: MDHEN, SYDVKM. V shed 3 bases and J shed 0 bases, with 12 bases lying between them. The CDR3 has 16 residues.

Many counts were recorded for this clonotype. The chain combines TRBV27 with TRBJ1-1, with 8 bases fitting TRBD1. V dropped 4 bases and J dropped 0; count of bases not matched to a gene: 4. The CDR3 covers 15 residues. Germline V gene sequence: CDR1 MNHEY, CDR2 SMNVEV (reference sequence). The CDR3 coding sequence is TGTGCCAGCAGTTCCGACAGGGGTCTGAACACTGAAGCTTTCTTT. This codes for CASSSDRGLNTEAFF.

Turning to this clonotype: This may stem from a read error, because a much larger clone lies one nucleotide away. CDR3 amino acids: CVSKASRDRGMSTEAFF. CDR3 bases: TGTGTCAGCAAAGCATCCCGGGACAGGGGGATGAGCACTGAAGCTTTCTTT. This chain links TRBV2 with TRBJ1-1, with 11 bases lining up with TRBD1. The CDR3 runs to 17 residues. The germline V gene encodes CDR1 SNHLY and CDR2 FYNNEI.

On this clonotype itself: This may stem from a read error, because a much larger clone lies one nucleotide away. V gene TRBV20-1 combines with J gene TRBJ2-7, with D possibly matching TRBD1 (5 bases). The CDR3 runs to 14 residues. V was trimmed by 6 bases and J by 2 bases, leaving 17 bases between them. Germline CDR1 is DFQATT and CDR2 is SNEGSKA (reference sequence). The CDR3: CSAMTVIGPYEQYF. The DNA for the CDR3 is TGCAGTGCGATGACAGTGATAGGGCCCTACGAGCAGTACTTC.

The chain links TRBV25-1 to TRBJ2-7; tentatively, D is TRBD2 (6 bases). The germline V gene has CDR1 MGHDK and CDR2 SYGVNS. The CDR3 is 20 amino acids. The V and J ends lost 0 bases and 3 bases respectively, with 27 bases between them. The CDR3 DNA sequence: TGTGCCAGCAGTGAATATCCAACCGGGACTGCACTATTTATTATCTACGAGCAGTACTTC. Translated, it gives CASSEYPTGTALFIIYEQYF.

This clonotype appeared many times. The chain carries TRBV3-1 and TRBJ2-7; unclear D gene. V was cut by 4 bases and J by 2 bases, with 9 bases left in between. CDR3 length: 13 residues. CDR1 and CDR2 from the germline V gene are LGHDT and YNNKEL (reference sequence). The CDR3 region is CASSPSETYEQYF. In DNA form, the CDR3 reads TGTGCCAGCAGCCCCTCGGAAACCTACGAGCAGTACTTC.

The sample holds a few counts of this clonotype. Being one base from a much bigger clone, this may be a read error. CDR3: CASSSGRGGRETRYF. The CDR3 DNA is TGTGCCAGCAGTTCCGGCCGAGGGGGCCGGGAGACCCGGTACTTC. The chain recombines TRBV28 with TRBJ2-5; D possibly corresponds to TRBD1 (7 bases). Germline V lookup: CDR1 MDHEN, CDR2 SYDVKM. The CDR3 covers 15 residues.

At least ten counts were recorded for this clonotype. This CDR3 reads CASSSPLGYEQYF. In DNA form, the CDR3 reads TGTGCCAGCAGCTCCCCCCTTGGGTACGAGCAGTACTTC. The chain is built from TRBV5-6 and TRBJ2-7, with no clear D. V was cut by 3 bases and J by 4 bases, with 11 bases left in between. This CDR3 has 13 residues. The germline V gene has CDR1 SGHDT and CDR2 YYEEEE.

This clonotype occurred a few times. The genes are TRBV5-1 and TRBJ2-1, with 10 bases aligning to TRBD2. Germline V gene data show CDR1 as SGHRS and CDR2 as YFSETQ. The CDR3 loop spans 15 amino acids. The V and J ends lost 1 base and 8 bases, in that order; junction bases with no gene match: 6. The CDR3 DNA reads as TGCGCCAGCAGCTTGTCGCTAGCGGGAGTTGATGAGCAGTTCTTC. Its translation: CASSLSLAGVDEQFF.

In this sample, this clonotype turned up many times. The gene calls are TRBV6-1 and TRBJ1-5; D is perhaps TRBD1 (6 bases). Between the trimmed V and J ends, which lost 1 base and 6 bases, there was a span of 10 bases. There are 14 residues in the CDR3. Per germline, CDR1 MNHNS and CDR2 SASEGT. The CDR3 bases are TGTGCCAGCAGTGAAGAATGGGGGCCTCAGCCCCAGCATTTT. This gives the protein CASSEEWGPQPQHF.

This clonotype was picked up many times. The gene calls are TRBV24-1 and TRBJ1-1; D possibly corresponds to TRBD1 (6 bases). Germline CDR1 and CDR2: KGHDR and SFDVKD. The V and J ends lost 7 bases and 1 base respectively, with 9 bases between them. The CDR3 has 13 residues. For the CDR3, the DNA is TGTGCCACCAGATCCAGGGGGAACACTGAAGCTTTCTTT. This sequence encodes CATRSRGNTEAFF.